These T cell receptor beta chains were read from a single sample in a study of cytomegalovirus exposure and HLA in healthy donors. The repertoire was sequenced with immunoSEQ multiplex PCR; TCRdb's copy has only in-frame clones and lacks some. The sample's table shows around 77,000 clones. Sample: PBMCs. The receptor source for this set is a man aged 50-60 years in good health and CMV-seropositive. CDR3s include the opening cysteine and the closing phenylalanine or tryptophan. A D gene is named only where the DNA matches it firmly.

>14|TRBD1|TRBJ2-1|TRBV6-5
TGTGCCAGCAGTACAGGGGGAAGCGTTGATGAGCAGTTCTTC
CASSTGGSVDEQFF
>16|-|TRBJ1-5|TRBV19
TGTGCCAGTAGTATAAGTACAGGGAATAGCAATCAGCCCCAGCATTTT
CASSISTGNSNQPQHF
>15|-|TRBJ1-5|TRBV18
TGTGCCAGCTCACTAACGACAGGTGGGGATCAGCCCCAGCATTTT
CASSLTTGGDQPQHF
>14|TRBD1|TRBJ1-2|TRBV2
TGTGCCAGCAGCGGGACAGGGGGCGCGTATGGCTACACCTTC
CASSGTGGAYGYTF
>14|TRBD1|TRBJ1-2|TRBV19
TGTGCCAGTAGCTACGAACAGGGGGGATATGGCTACACCTTC
CASSYEQGGYGYTF
>15|-|TRBJ1-1|TRBV6-1
TGTGCCAGCAGTCCGGGGGGGGTTGGGCACACTGAAGCTTTCTTT
CASSPGGVGHTEAFF
>14|-|TRBJ1-4|TRBV4-1
TGCGCCAGCAGCCAATGGGGGCCAGAGGAAAAACTGTTTTTT
CASSQWGPEEKLFF
>15|TRBD1|TRBJ1-3|TRBV25-1
TGTGCCAGTCCCCCCGGGACAGGGTTCGGAAACACCATATATTTT
CASPPGTGFGNTIYF
>14|-|TRBJ1-5|TRBV7-6
TGTGCCAGCAGCTTAAAGGGGGGCAATCAGCCCCAGCATTTT
CASSLKGGNQPQHF
>14|TRBD1|TRBJ1-5|TRBV4-1
TGCGCCAGCAGCCAAGATAGAGGGGGCCAGCCCCAGCATTTT
CASSQDRGGQPQHF
>14|-|TRBJ1-4|TRBV7-9
TGTGCCAGCAGCTCCCGGGGTATTCGGGGGGAACTGTTTTTT
CASSSRGIRGELFF
>18|-|TRBJ1-5|TRBV9
TGTGCCAGCAGCGTAGCTATCTGGACAGACATTAGCAATCAGCCCCAGCATTTT
CASSVAIWTDISNQPQHF
>14|-|TRBJ2-3|TRBV30
TGTGCCTCAAGAAGGGAGGGGGGCACAGATACGCAGTATTTT
CASRREGGTDTQYF
>16|-|TRBJ1-2|TRBV6-1
TGTGCCAGCAGTGTTGTACGATTCGCAGGGGCGCCTGGCCACACCTTC
CASSVVRFAGAPGHTF
>17|-|TRBJ2-1|TRBV4-1
TGCGCCAGCAGCCAAGAAATTAACAGATACCTATACAATGAGCAGTTCTTC
CASSQEINRYLYNEQFF
>13|-|TRBJ2-2|TRBV19
TGTGCCAGCACAACGCAGGGTGCCCGGGAGCTGTTTTTT
CASTTQGARELFF
>15|TRBD1|TRBJ1-5|TRBV15
TGTGCCACCAGCCCAGGGGGGATTAGCAATCAGCCCCAGCATTTT
CATSPGGISNQPQHF
>14|-|TRBJ2-2|TRBV5-1
TGCGCCAGCAGCCTCACTACTTCGGGCGGGGAGCTGTTTTTT
CASSLTTSGGELFF
>17|-|TRBJ1-5|TRBV19
TGTGCCAGTACCCCAGGGTGGGGCAGGGTAAGCAATCAGCCCCAGCATTTT
CASTPGWGRVSNQPQHF
>15|TRBD2|TRBJ2-5|TRBV4-1
TGCGCCAGCAGCCGTGGACTAGCGGGGGAAAAGACCCAGTACTTC
CASSRGLAGEKTQYF
>14|TRBD2|TRBJ2-3|TRBV5-5
TGTGCCAGCAGCGCCGGGGGGATCACAGATACGCAGTATTTT
CASSAGGITDTQYF
>13|-|TRBJ1-4|TRBV28
TGTGCCAGCAGGACGGGAACGGGGGAAAAACTGTTTTTT
CASRTGTGEKLFF
>15|-|TRBJ1-2|TRBV2
TGTGCCAGCAGTGAAGAGGGGGTGGGGCCTTATGGCTACACCTTC
CASSEEGVGPYGYTF
>14|-|TRBJ1-5|TRBV2
TGTGCCAGCAATGGACAGACATTCAATCAGCCCCAGCATTTT
CASNGQTFNQPQHF
>17|TRBD2|TRBJ2-5|TRBV4-2
TGTGCCAGCAGCCCCCTGACTAGCGGGGGGGAAAAAGAGACCCAGTACTTC
CASSPLTSGGEKETQYF
>13|-|TRBJ2-4|TRBV6-5
TGTGCCAGCGGGGCGGGAACGAAAAACATTCAGTACTTC
CASGAGTKNIQYF
>15|-|TRBJ1-2|TRBV5-5
TGTGCCAGCAGCTACCGACAGGACCCCAACTATGGCTACACCTTC
CASSYRQDPNYGYTF
>15|TRBD2|TRBJ2-7|TRBV18
TGTGCCAGCTCCCCTTATAGCGGGAGTGGAAACGAGCAGTACTTC
CASSPYSGSGNEQYF
>16|TRBD2|TRBJ2-5|TRBV5-1
TGCGCCAGCCGCCCATCCGGGACTAAAGGCCAAGAGACCCAGTACTTC
CASRPSGTKGQETQYF
>13|-|TRBJ2-1|TRBV13
TGTGCCAGCAGCTGGCGACAATTGGATGAGCAGTTCTTC
CASSWRQLDEQFF
>17|-|TRBJ1-3|TRBV19
TGTGCCAGTAGTCTTCCGGGACATTCGAACTCTGGAAACACCATATATTTT
CASSLPGHSNSGNTIYF
>18|TRBD2|TRBJ2-3|TRBV19
TGTGGCTCCAGTAAGTTGGAGGGTCTAGCGGTTAGCACAGATACGCAGTATTTT
CGSSKLEGLAVSTDTQYF
>13|TRBD1|TRBJ1-2|TRBV6-5
TGTGCCGGCAGTCGGGACAGTAACTATGGCTACACCTTC
CAGSRDSNYGYTF
>15|TRBD2|TRBJ2-3|TRBV7-2
TGTGCCAGCAGCTTAAATAGCGGGAGGGGAGATACGCAGTATTTT
CASSLNSGRGDTQYF
>14|TRBD1|TRBJ1-5|TRBV7-9
TGTGCCAGCAGCTCACAGGGGCGGGATCAGCCCCAGCATTTT
CASSSQGRDQPQHF
>13|-|TRBJ1-1|TRBV10-1
TGCGCCAGCAAAAAGCAAGGGAGCACTGAAGCTTTCTTT
CASKKQGSTEAFF
>16|TRBD1|TRBJ2-3|TRBV18
TGTGCCAGCTCACCCAAGACAGGGGTGAGCACAGATACGCAGTATTTT
CASSPKTGVSTDTQYF
>14|-|TRBJ2-5|TRBV5-1
TGCGCCAGCAGGCTCCCCGGGATTCAAGAGACCCAGTACTTC
CASRLPGIQETQYF
>15|TRBD1|TRBJ2-1|TRBV7-2
TGTGCCAGCAGCCTGACCGGGACAGTATACAATGAGCAGTTCTTC
CASSLTGTVYNEQFF
>15|TRBD1|TRBJ1-2|TRBV5-4
TGTGCCAGCAGCTCGGGACAGGATCTTCTCTATGGCTACACCTTC
CASSSGQDLLYGYTF
>14|-|TRBJ1-1|TRBV5-1
TGCGCCAGCAGCTTGGTAATCGGCCAGGAGGCAGCTTTCTTT
CASSLVIGQEAAFF
>15|TRBD1|TRBJ1-1|TRBV2
TGTGCCAGCAGTTTAATAGGACAGGCGAACACTGAAGCTTTCTTT
CASSLIGQANTEAFF
>15|-|TRBJ1-1|TRBV18
TGTGCCAGCTCACCAGCGGGGCTTACAAACACTGAAGCTTTCTTT
CASSPAGLTNTEAFF
>14|-|TRBJ1-4|TRBV5-4
TGTGCCAGCAGCTTGTATACTTCCGTAGAAAAACTGTTTTTT
CASSLYTSVEKLFF
>14|TRBD2|TRBJ2-1|TRBV25-1
TGTGCCAGCACCGGGACTAGCGGGGGGAATGAGCAGTTCTTC
CASTGTSGGNEQFF
>20|TRBD2|TRBJ2-5|TRBV18
TGTGCCAGCTCACCACCGATGGAGAGCAGGTCGGGACTAGCCGGCGAGACCCAGTACTTC
CASSPPMESRSGLAGETQYF
>11|-|TRBJ1-1|TRBV6-6
TGTGCCTCCCGATCTGAGGAGGAAGCTTTCTTT
CASRSEEEAFF
>17|TRBD1|TRBJ1-2|TRBV30
TGTGCCTGGAGTGCCCCGGGGACAGGCAGTTTAAACTATGGCTACACCTTC
CAWSAPGTGSLNYGYTF